This T cell receptor (beta chain) was documented in a study of cytomegalovirus exposure and HLA in healthy donors listed by TCRdb under 2017. A note on the overall study: In an earlier analysis of fewer than 750 of the donors, roughly 300 Gb of sequence data and approximately 120 million unique TCR beta sequences from about 179 million T cells were reported. An early release that covered roughly 600 HLA-typed donors contained about 300 gigabases of sequencing data and approximately 85 million unique TCR sequences. The study aimed to test whether cataloging public T cell receptors could reveal signatures of past pathogen exposure. In addition to the first cohort of 666 subjects, a separate validation cohort of 120 different subjects was used. Alongside the repertoire data, information on donor age, sex, ethnicity and CMV serostatus was compiled. Among about 360 genotyped donors of the cohort, an average of approximately 250,000 unique TCR beta nucleotide sequences were sequenced per donor, around 20% of them non-productive. In a later analysis, previously published TCR beta repertoires from some 640 donors were re-analyzed and high-resolution HLA genotyping was added so that TCR occurrence patterns could be studied. The T cell repertoires of several hundred subjects were profiled by immunosequencing and related to cytomegalovirus serostatus. The number of donors typed differed by locus, with roughly 629-640 for A, B, C, DRB1 and DQB1, around 560 for DQA1, 600 to 610 for DPA1, and approximately 470 for DPB1. Four or five DR-DQ haplotypes were treated as single units for association and clustering because of strong linkage in the cohort. In an earlier analysis of 500 to 650 of the donors, high-throughput TCR beta sequencing was used to judge whether each TCR beta V gene segment behaved as functional or pseudogenic. The genetic ancestry cluster associated with self-reported Caucasian donors included 65% to 90% of the roughly 400 genotyped donors. High-throughput TCR immunosequencing, statistical association of individual TCRs with disease status, and machine learning were combined to predict cytomegalovirus infection status. HLA typing included class I and class II loci at four-digit resolution. Rather than using new phenotypic data, the later analysis identified candidate immune exposures from TCR beta sequences and from how often those sequences occurred across donors. Every repertoire in the discovery cohort had been generated on one and the same sequencing platform. Genome-wide SNP genotypes for about 65% of the 666 donors were used in a later genetic analysis, which treated that subset as a discovery cohort.

The cohort was made up of approximately 670 healthy bone marrow donors. Cohort members were all nominally healthy when sampled, although unrecorded immune exposures were likely present. The donor tested CMV seropositive, placing the donor among the 250 to 350 seropositive members of the cohort. A peripheral blood sample was provided by each donor, and peripheral blood mononuclear cells were used for TCR beta sequencing. The Qiagen DNeasy Blood Extraction Kit was used to extract genomic DNA from the blood cell samples. Library construction relied on the immunoSEQ multiplex PCR assay. For the multiplex PCR, a mixture combining 60 forward primers for TCR Vbeta segments and 13 reverse primers for TCR Jbeta segments was used. The CDR3 region of rearranged TCR beta genes was amplified from genomic DNA by a multiplex PCR assay. On the Illumina HiSeq System, the amplified TCR beta libraries were sequenced as 87-base-pair reads. From the authors' description of their analysis: A later analysis counted about 82 million unique TCR beta chains across the 670 or so repertoires, and 9.5 million to 11 million of these chains were shared by at least two donors. Raw reads were error-corrected and collapsed into unique sequences with a nearest-neighbor algorithm that merged closely related sequences to remove PCR and sequencing errors. V, D and J gene segments were assigned by aligning CDR3 sequences to IMGT reference sequences. For a sequence to be retained, a match of at least six nucleotides to both a V gene segment and a J gene segment was required. Rearrangements were called productive when the CDR3 lacked stop codons and stayed in frame with V and J; all others were non-productive. CDR3 was defined according to IMGT convention as the region running from the second conserved V-encoded cysteine to the conserved J-encoded phenylalanine. In an earlier analysis of roughly 610 of the donors, sequences lacking an unambiguous match to a single V gene segment were excluded. In an earlier analysis of a few hundred of the donors, a V segment was called functional when productive rearrangements were above 56.7%, and segregating when the standard deviation between donors exceeded 5%. A statistical classification framework was developed to diagnose cytomegalovirus status using the catalog of TCR beta chain sequences. In a later analysis, TCR nucleotide sequences were compared against IMGT/GENE-DB human TR gene sequences so that V and J genes could be assigned. Using the TCRdist pipeline, a later analysis assigned CDR3 sequences along with most-parsimonious VDJ recombination scenarios. A later analysis defined each TCR beta chain by its CDR3 amino acid sequence plus V-gene family, and excluded reads lacking a unique V-gene family. To address suspected cross-contamination and a sequencing artifact, a later analysis removed roughly 580 highly shared, low-generation-probability nucleotide sequences. For each public chain, a later analysis derived a clonal expansion index from normalized ranks of inferred template counts within each repertoire. A later analysis computed generation probabilities with a VDJ recombination model fitted to out-of-frame rearrangements, and checked the results against IGoR. A later analysis scored TCR-TCR, TCR-HLA and TCR-CMV co-occurrence with hypergeometric tests, applying a repertoire-size bias correction to TCR pairs. In a later analysis, false discovery rates were estimated by permuting HLA or CMV assignments 20 times. In a later analysis, co-occurring TCRs were grouped using DBSCAN, with TCRdist sequence similarity added in when clustering inside HLA-allele-positive subsets. Repertoires with fewer than 30,000 or more than 120,000 public chains, plus five repertoires with anomalous nucleotide sharing, were excluded from co-occurrence clustering. The immuneACCESS repertoire file appears here via TCRdb, limited to in-frame rearrangements. These files lack a portion of the clones; in checked studies, under half of the deficit traces to unresolved V genes, and the cause of the others is not known. The D gene and trimming were derived from the DNA, and the V and J assignments and clone size from that table. This sample is represented by about 84,000 clones; about 60% of them were singletons. The top ten constitute over 12% of the sample.

The CDR3 starts with the cysteine, ends with the phenylalanine, and has 16 residues. Only the CDR3 DNA is retained, 48 bases long and in frame from the first base. For CDR1 and CDR2, the germline V gene lists SGHTA and FQGNSA. V trim: 6 bases; J trim: 4 bases; unmatched bases: 15. On the study overall, not on this receptor specifically: The presence/absence analyses assumed that sequencing depth was roughly uniform across donors, and that assumption may not be true. In both the original and validation cohorts, the classifier was reported to diagnose cytomegalovirus status with high specificity and sensitivity. The authors suggested that the approach could potentially be generalized to other disease states and immunological phenotypes. In a later genetic analysis, a missense DCLRE1C variant was associated with V-gene and J-gene trimming of TCR beta chains, and the association was replicated in an independent cohort. A cluster of highly shared sequence variants was judged likely to be a technical artifact of the sequencing pipeline. The only immune exposure information available for the cohort was CMV serostatus. Some IMGT-functional V segments, including TRBV6-2 and TRBV6-3, could not be told apart with the 87-base-pair reads, so those segments were excluded. In vitro tests confirmed that a few of the cytomegalovirus-associated TCR beta chains recognize cytomegalovirus antigens. Most CMV-associated TCR beta chains appeared to be HLA-restricted in a later analysis, and the HLA associations seemed to be driven largely by CMV exposure. A later analysis found that HLA-associated TCR beta chains were more clonally expanded and had lower generation probabilities than equally common non-associated chains. When HLA alleles, especially DR and DQ, strongly co-occurred, attributing TCR associations to individual alleles was difficult. At a false discovery rate of 0.05, a later analysis linked around 15,000 TCR beta sequences to specific HLA alleles. In a later analysis, several top co-occurrence clusters were reported to appear linked to parvovirus B19, influenza, CMV and Epstein-Barr virus. Because HLA typing was unavailable for some donors at each locus, only the typed subset was used in association tests. Correlated functional status among segregating V segments might reflect linkage disequilibrium, but an unknown experimental factor could not be ruled out. This cohort had only TCR beta chains sequenced, and the lack of alpha or paired-chain data limited which features could be detected. According to a later analysis, TCR association rates differed among HLA loci, with DRB1 alleles showing the most associated TCRs and HLA-C alleles showing the fewest. According to a later genetic analysis, donors in an Asian-associated ancestry cluster had fewer N-insertions in productive TCRs than the roughly 660-donor mean. While some public TCRs were present in many individuals, most TCR sequences turned up only very rarely across donors. A total of fewer than 200 TCR beta chains were listed by the study as associated with cytomegalovirus. Because counts were too low, about 18 rarely observed V segments, including chromosome 9 orphons, were excluded from the earlier analysis of 587 of the donors. A further reported finding was that TCR beta sequences accurately predicted the HLA-A and HLA-B alleles for most subjects in the first cohort. In an earlier analysis of about 550 of the donors, most TCR beta V segments were observed in productive rearrangements about 87% or about 30% of the time, broadly matching IMGT annotations.

This clone has a handful of counts. Its antigen is not yet known. Nothing much larger sits one base from this clone, and base qualities are not available. The sequenced material came from PBMCs. In this chain, TRBV7-2 is recombined with TRBJ2-7, with 7 central nucleotides matching TRBD1. This clonotype was obtained from a woman aged 40 to 50 in good health and CMV-seropositive. The nucleotide sequence is given as TGTGCCAGCAGTTTCCGGGACAGCGGCTCTTTTTACGAGCAGTACTTC. It codes for CASSFRDSGSFYEQYF.